These T cell receptor beta chains were read from a single sample in a study of cytomegalovirus exposure and HLA in healthy donors. Here immunoSEQ multiplex PCR was the method, and the copy in TCRdb shows in-frame clones only, minus some. The sample consists of roughly 100,000 clones, about 80% of them appearing once. The specimen was PBMCs. Receptor source: a man aged 35 to 55 in good health and CMV-seronegative. The CDR3 runs from the conserved cysteine through the conserved F or W. A D gene is named only where the DNA matches it firmly. Only part of the rows carry a size: once, few, many, or a class if the clone is expanded.

clone size: .; J gene: TRBJ1-1; V gene: TRBV28; D gene: TRBD1; CDR3 DNA: TGTGCCAGTTTGGAGACAGGGATGAACACTGAAGCTTTCTTT; CDR3 protein: CASLETGMNTEAFF
clone size: .; J gene: TRBJ2-1; V gene: TRBV7-3; D gene: .; CDR3 DNA: TGTGCCAGCAGCTTAGTGGTTGCGGGTGAGCAGTTCTTC; CDR3 protein: CASSLVVAGEQFF
clone size: few; J gene: TRBJ2-1; V gene: TRBV11-2; D gene: .; CDR3 DNA: TGTGCCAGCAGCTTAGCCCCGGTTTACAATGAGCAGTTCTTC; CDR3 protein: CASSLAPVYNEQFF
clone size: .; J gene: TRBJ2-3; V gene: TRBV5-1; D gene: TRBD2; CDR3 DNA: TGCGCCAGCAGCTTTAGCGGGGGCCGCACAGATACGCAGTATTTT; CDR3 protein: CASSFSGGRTDTQYF
clone size: .; J gene: TRBJ2-1; V gene: TRBV5-1; D gene: TRBD2; CDR3 DNA: TGCGCCAGCAGCCGCTCGGCGGCTAGCGGCAATGAGCAGTTCTTC; CDR3 protein: CASSRSAASGNEQFF
clone size: .; J gene: TRBJ1-1; V gene: TRBV6-5; D gene: TRBD1; CDR3 DNA: TGTGCCAGCAGTAAGCCGGGACAGCAGAACACTGAAGCTTTCTTT; CDR3 protein: CASSKPGQQNTEAFF
clone size: .; J gene: TRBJ2-3; V gene: TRBV28; D gene: .; CDR3 DNA: TGTGCCAGCAGTTCAAGCGGGCTAAACACAGATACGCAGTATTTT; CDR3 protein: CASSSSGLNTDTQYF
clone size: .; J gene: TRBJ2-3; V gene: TRBV7-2; D gene: TRBD1; CDR3 DNA: TGTGCCAGCAGTCGACAGGGGGGGTGGACAGATACGCAGTATTTT; CDR3 protein: CASSRQGGWTDTQYF
clone size: .; J gene: TRBJ1-5; V gene: TRBV28; D gene: .; CDR3 DNA: TGTGCCAGCAGCTTTGTCAGGGGTCGTCAGCCCCAGCATTTT; CDR3 protein: CASSFVRGRQPQHF
clone size: .; J gene: TRBJ2-5; V gene: TRBV7-6; D gene: TRBD1; CDR3 DNA: TGTGCCAGCAGCTTGGGGCCCGGGACAGGGCAAGAGACCCAGTACTTC; CDR3 protein: CASSLGPGTGQETQYF
clone size: few; J gene: TRBJ2-7; V gene: TRBV30; D gene: TRBD2; CDR3 DNA: TGTGCCTGGGGGACTAGCGGGAGTAAGCAGTACTTC; CDR3 protein: CAWGTSGSKQYF
clone size: .; J gene: TRBJ1-1; V gene: TRBV19; D gene: .; CDR3 DNA: TGTGCCAGTAGTATAAGTCGGGGGAACACTGAAGCTTTCTTT; CDR3 protein: CASSISRGNTEAFF
clone size: .; J gene: TRBJ2-5; V gene: TRBV28; D gene: TRBD2; CDR3 DNA: TGTGCCAGCAGTGGGGGGACTAGCGGGGGGGCCCATGAGACCCAGTACTTC; CDR3 protein: CASSGGTSGGAHETQYF
clone size: .; J gene: TRBJ1-2; V gene: TRBV7-9; D gene: .; CDR3 DNA: TGTGCCAGCAGCCCCAGGAGGGACTCCTATGGTTACACCTTC; CDR3 protein: CASSPRRDSYGYTF
clone size: .; J gene: TRBJ2-6; V gene: TRBV7-2; D gene: .; CDR3 DNA: TGTGCCAGCAGCATAACAGGGCCCCCCGGGGCCAACGTCCTGACTTTC; CDR3 protein: CASSITGPPGANVLTF
clone size: .; J gene: TRBJ2-5; V gene: TRBV10-1; D gene: TRBD1; CDR3 DNA: TGCGCCAGCAGTGATAGGACAGGGGGCCTGGAGACCCAGTACTTC; CDR3 protein: CASSDRTGGLETQYF